This T cell receptor beta chain was identified during a study of cytomegalovirus exposure and HLA in healthy donors. Across the study: Findings of an earlier analysis included roughly 110 million unique TCR beta sequences from some 180 million T cells. The Caucasian-associated ancestry cluster held over 65% of 300 to 500 genotyped donors.

Primers: 60 Vbeta forward and 13 Jbeta reverse. Sequenced by immunoSEQ multiplex PCR; TCRdb stores in-frame clones only, minus some. The sample has 150,000 to 200,000 clones; around 74% are singletons. As to this clone: Its antigen is undetermined.

Points from the study as a whole: A later analysis, which compared TCR beta chains of equal frequency, found the HLA-associated ones more clonally expanded. Earlier findings revealed that most TCR beta V segments proved productive either about 87% or about 30% of the time.

The germline V gene encodes CDR1 LNHDA and CDR2 SQIVND (reference sequence). There are 16 residues in the CDR3. V shed 5 bases and J 4 bases; nucleotides not matched to a gene: 10. This chain connects TRBV19 to TRBJ2-1; 8 bases match TRBD1. Input material: PBMCs. The source of this sequence is a female donor in good health and CMV-seronegative. CDR3 DNA sequence: TGTGCCAGTAGTGTGCAGGGGGCCAACCGGTACAATGAGCAGTTCTTC. Its translation is CASSVQGANRYNEQFF.